The clone carrying this TCR beta chain appeared many times. These data come from a study of response to subunit inactivated influenza vaccine. Germline CDR1 and CDR2: SGHTA and FQGNSA. Germline trimming cut 10 bases from V and 4 bases from J; bases unmatched to any gene: 7. This CDR3 has 13 amino acids. MiXCR, applied by TCRdb to the RT-PCR reads, yields one record per CDR3 protein. The sample holds just under 250,000 distinct CDR3 sequences, more than 10% seen once. Sequencing used non-naive T cells sorted from PBMCs, obtained 14 days before vaccination. This TCR derives from a man aged 50 to 60 who received an inactivated influenza vaccine. The chain couples TRBV7-2 to TRBJ1-3, with 7 nucleotides matching TRBD1. The CDR3 reads CATAGGGGNTIYF. The CDR3 DNA reads as TGTGCCACCGCTGGAGGGGGCGGAAACACCATATATTTT.